This T cell receptor beta chain derives from a study of Ad26.COV2.S vaccination and SARS-CoV-2 variants. TCRdb's copy holds only in-frame clones and misses some; the assay was immunoSEQ multiplex PCR. Of over 400,000 clones detected, over 80% appear once; the ten largest clones hold about 1.7%. This CDR3 is built from 15 residues. With 4 bases removed from V and 5 bases from J, the gap between germline ends came to 16 bases. Germline CDR1 is LGHNA and CDR2 is YSLEER. Treatment specified: around 19 received Ad26.COV2.S at low or high dose, single or two shots; 5 received placebo; per-sample allocation not given. Day 63 after the first vaccine or placebo injection was the time point for sampling.

Sequencing was performed on peripheral blood, taken in a trial of Ad26.COV2.S vaccine versus placebo. The TCR originated in a person aged 18-60 years who received the Ad26.COV2.S COVID-19 vaccine or a placebo. The genes are TRBV4-3 and TRBJ2-3, with a tentative D call TRBD1 (6 bases). CDR3 residues: CASSLARQVIDTQYF. DNA of the CDR3: TGCGCCAGCAGCCTCGCACGACAGGTCATAGATACGCAGTATTTT.